The 5 T cell receptor beta chains in this list originate from one sample, sequenced in a study of T-cell memory formation after mild COVID-19. TCRdb redid the calling of the 5' RACE reads with MiXCR, one entry per CDR3 protein. The table records 400,000 or so distinct CDR3 sequences, around 21% of them present only once. Specimen: PBMCs or a T cell subset sorted from them (not recorded which). The source is an adult woman who had mild COVID-19 (a few samples of this study predate the infection). Cell type and time point are not known.

The chain couples TRBV7-9 to TRBJ2-5, with D possibly matching TRBD2 (5 bases). V lost 3 bases and J 5 bases, leaving 16 bases between the germline ends. This CDR3 has 15 amino acids. Germline lookup yields CDR1 SEHNR and CDR2 FQNEAQ (reference sequence). The CDR3 coding sequence is TGTGCCAGCAGCTTCTCCGGTGTAGAGGGCGAGACCCAGTACTTC. As protein: CASSFSGVEGETQYF.

This clonotype came up a few times. V gene TRBV9 combines with J gene TRBJ2-3; TRBD2 matches at 10 bases. The CDR3 has 17 amino acids. V was pared by 0 bases and J by 0 bases, with 4 bases of the junction left unmatched. CDR1 is SGDLS, CDR2 YYNGEE, per germline. CDR3: CASSVGVTSGSTDTQYF. The CDR3 DNA follows: TGTGCCAGCAGCGTAGGCGTGACTAGCGGGAGCACAGATACGCAGTATTTT.

This clonotype occurred a few times. The V call is TRBV20-1, the J call TRBJ1-5; 9 bases align to TRBD1. This CDR3 region has 13 residues. With V trimmed by 7 bases and J by 12 bases, 13 bases remained unmatched. Per germline, CDR1 DFQATT and CDR2 SNEGSKA (reference sequence). DNA for the CDR3: TGCAGTGGACCCACCCCGGGACAGGGTCACCAGCATTTT. Encoded protein: CSGPTPGQGHQHF.

This clonotype occurred a few times. The chain combines TRBV6-6 with TRBJ2-5; perhaps TRBD1 as D (5 bases). V lost 5 bases to trimming and J lost 4 bases, with 17 bases between them. Germline-derived CDR1 and CDR2 are MNHNY and SVGAGI (reference sequence). The CDR3 runs 15 residues. CDR3 residues: CASSPMGQRGETQYF. DNA of the CDR3: TGTGCCAGCAGTCCCATGGGCCAAAGGGGAGAGACCCAGTACTTC.

The V and J genes are TRBV12-3 or TRBV12-4 and TRBJ1-1; 7 bases line up with TRBD1. V was pared by 8 bases and J by 1 base, with 13 bases of the junction left unmatched. The CDR3 extends over 16 amino acids. CDR3 protein: CASYVRQGGGNTEAFF. CDR3 nucleotides: TGTGCCAGCTATGTAAGACAGGGTGGGGGGAACACTGAAGCTTTCTTT.